This T cell receptor beta chain was documented in a study of CXCR3-negative and CXCR3-positive naive CD8 T cells. UMI-labeled 5' RACE TRB cDNA libraries were prepared from the cells. Following a re-call of the 5' RACE reads, TCRdb has one entry per CDR3 protein and lacks DNA. The table lists approximately 74,000 distinct CDR3 sequences. The study's findings and limits: Similarly elevated diversity marked both naive subsets, with memory CD8+ cells showing far lower diversity. For CXCR3-positive naive cells, TRB CDR3s were more hydrophobic than those of CXCR3-negative naive cells.

On this clonotype: Its specificity is not known.

At about 310,000 cells each, triplicate sorts were carried out for each CD8+ T cell subset. CD45RO-CCR7+CD27+CD95- marked naive CD8+ T cells. This CDR3 comprises 17 residues. Germline CDR1 is SSHAT and CDR2 is FNYEAQ (reference sequence). This TCR was sampled from a human donor in good health. Some clones in this sample may be carry-over from other donors' samples. This chain joins TRBV7-7 and TRBJ2-1; no DNA is available, so the TRBD2 call from TCRdb remains unchecked. The sample consisted of naive CXCR3- CD8+ T cells from blood. Subset defined: CD45RO-CCR7+CD27+CD95- naive CD8+ T cells lacking CXCR3 (TNR3-). This CDR3 is CASSLAPSEASYNEQFF.